Listed below are T cell receptor beta chains from one sample, sequenced in a study of regulatory T cells in long-lasting Graves disease. TCRdb called the multiplex PCR reads again in MiXCR, with one record for every CDR3 protein. This repertoire shows about 290,000 distinct CDR3 sequences, around 23% found once; its top ten account for approximately 60%. The sequencing used peripheral blood mononuclear cells (PBMCs), collected when the disease was refractory, from a patient treated with antithyroid drugs. Source of these receptors: a female donor with Graves disease. Each CDR3 is given with its conserved first and last residue. Each record gives: clone size, V gene, D gene, J gene, CDR3 DNA, CDR3 protein. The D gene is left open where the match is weak. A clone size is listed for some rows: how often the clone was seen (once, few, many), or a class if it is expanded.

clone_size: many
v_call: TRBV7-2
d_call: TRBD1
j_call: TRBJ2-7
cdr3_nt: TGTGCCAGCAGCTTAGGGGGCGGGACAGGGAGCTACGAGCAGTACTTC
cdr3_aa: CASSLGGGTGSYEQYF

clone_size: few
v_call: TRBV12-3/TRBV12-4
d_call: .
j_call: TRBJ2-7
cdr3_nt: TGTGCCAGCAGTTTTGGTCCTACCTGGGAGCAGTACTTC
cdr3_aa: CASSFGPTWEQYF

clone_size: many
v_call: TRBV3-1
d_call: TRBD1
j_call: TRBJ2-5
cdr3_nt: TGTGCCAGCAGCCACCGGGACAGGGAGTTTGAGACCCAGTACTTC
cdr3_aa: CASSHRDREFETQYF

clone_size: many
v_call: TRBV20-1
d_call: TRBD2
j_call: TRBJ2-5
cdr3_nt: TGCAGTCTAACGCGGGGAGCGGGGGAGACCCAGTACTTC
cdr3_aa: CSLTRGAGETQYF

clone_size: many
v_call: TRBV6-5
d_call: .
j_call: TRBJ2-7
cdr3_nt: TGTGCCAGCAGTTACTCGACCTACGAGCAGTACTTC
cdr3_aa: CASSYSTYEQYF

clone_size: many
v_call: TRBV7-2
d_call: .
j_call: TRBJ2-7
cdr3_nt: TGTGCCAGCAGCTTAGAATTACTCCTCTACGAGCAGTACTTC
cdr3_aa: CASSLELLLYEQYF

clone_size: .
v_call: TRBV7-9
d_call: .
j_call: TRBJ1-2
cdr3_nt: TGTGCCAGCAGCTCCGGACAGTATGGCTACACCTTC
cdr3_aa: CASSSGQYGYTF

clone_size: many
v_call: TRBV7-2
d_call: TRBD2
j_call: TRBJ2-7
cdr3_nt: TGTGCCAGCAGCCCCAACCTAGCGGGAGGGACCTACGAGCAGTACTTC
cdr3_aa: CASSPNLAGGTYEQYF

clone_size: .
v_call: TRBV29-1
d_call: .
j_call: TRBJ2-1
cdr3_nt: TGCAGCGTTGAAGAGGGTCTCAAGGAGCAGTTCTTC
cdr3_aa: CSVEEGLKEQFF

clone_size: few
v_call: TRBV6-2/TRBV6-3
d_call: .
j_call: TRBJ2-5
cdr3_nt: TGTGCCAGCAGTTACCCCCAAACGGTACTAAGGACCCAGTACTTC
cdr3_aa: CASSYPQTVLRTQYF

clone_size: many
v_call: TRBV20-1
d_call: TRBD1
j_call: TRBJ2-7
cdr3_nt: TGCAGTGCTAAGGGACAGGTTGTCCACGAGCAGTACTTC
cdr3_aa: CSAKGQVVHEQYF

clone_size: .
v_call: TRBV6-9
d_call: .
j_call: TRBJ2-2
cdr3_nt: TGTGCCAGCAGTTACGATGGCGGGACTTCGAACACCGGGGAGCTGTTTTTT
cdr3_aa: CASSYDGGTSNTGELFF

clone_size: .
v_call: TRBV10-3
d_call: TRBD1
j_call: TRBJ2-7
cdr3_nt: TGTGCCATCAATAAACGACAGGGATCGGGCGACGAGCAGTACTTC
cdr3_aa: CAINKRQGSGDEQYF

clone_size: .
v_call: TRBV7-2
d_call: TRBD2
j_call: TRBJ2-1
cdr3_nt: TGTGCCAGCAGCTTGTCTAGCGGGAGCTCCTACAATGAGCAGTTCTTC
cdr3_aa: CASSLSSGSSYNEQFF

clone_size: .
v_call: TRBV5-1
d_call: TRBD1
j_call: TRBJ2-7
cdr3_nt: TGCGCCAGCAGCCTTGACAGGGCGCCCTACGAGCAGTACTTC
cdr3_aa: CASSLDRAPYEQYF

clone_size: many
v_call: TRBV12-3/TRBV12-4
d_call: TRBD1
j_call: TRBJ1-2
cdr3_nt: TGTGCCAGCAGTCCTGGGACAGGGGTTATTCATGGCTACACCTTC
cdr3_aa: CASSPGTGVIHGYTF

clone_size: many
v_call: TRBV6-1
d_call: .
j_call: TRBJ1-2
cdr3_nt: TGTGCCAGCAGTCAGCTAAGGGGTCTGGGGGGCTACACCTTC
cdr3_aa: CASSQLRGLGGYTF

clone_size: many
v_call: TRBV12-3/TRBV12-4
d_call: TRBD1
j_call: TRBJ2-5
cdr3_nt: TGTGCCAGCAGTCGGACAGGGGGTACGAAGACCCAGTACTTC
cdr3_aa: CASSRTGGTKTQYF

clone_size: few
v_call: TRBV15
d_call: .
j_call: TRBJ2-2
cdr3_nt: TGTGCCACCAGCAGAGGGGGGGCCGGGGAGCTGTTTTTT
cdr3_aa: CATSRGGAGELFF

clone_size: few
v_call: TRBV7-6
d_call: TRBD2
j_call: TRBJ2-7
cdr3_nt: TGTGCCAGCAGCTTATCGGCTAGCGGGCCCGCCGAGCAGTACTTC
cdr3_aa: CASSLSASGPAEQYF

clone_size: .
v_call: TRBV29-1
d_call: TRBD2
j_call: TRBJ2-1
cdr3_nt: TGCAGCGTTGAGGGGACTAGCGGGACCTACAATGAGCAGTTCTTC
cdr3_aa: CSVEGTSGTYNEQFF

clone_size: many
v_call: TRBV27
d_call: TRBD2
j_call: TRBJ2-7
cdr3_nt: TGTGCCAGCTCCTCCGCCCAGCGGGAATCCTACGAGCAGTACTTC
cdr3_aa: CASSSAQRESYEQYF

clone_size: many
v_call: TRBV6-2/TRBV6-3
d_call: TRBD2
j_call: TRBJ2-7
cdr3_nt: TGTGCCAGCAGTTACAATCTAGCGGGAGCATTACGGACCTACGAGCAGTACTTC
cdr3_aa: CASSYNLAGALRTYEQYF

clone_size: .
v_call: TRBV7-9
d_call: TRBD1
j_call: TRBJ1-1
cdr3_nt: TGTGCCAGCAGCTCGACAGGGATTTCCGAAGCTTTCTTT
cdr3_aa: CASSSTGISEAFF

clone_size: many
v_call: TRBV6-2/TRBV6-3
d_call: TRBD1
j_call: TRBJ1-5
cdr3_nt: TGTGCCAGCAGTCAACGGACAGGCTTAAGCCATCAGCCCCAGCATTTT
cdr3_aa: CASSQRTGLSHQPQHF

clone_size: .
v_call: TRBV7-8
d_call: .
j_call: TRBJ2-6
cdr3_nt: TGTGCCAGCAGCGGTAGGACGAGCCTCTCTGGGGCCAACGTCCTGACTTTC
cdr3_aa: CASSGRTSLSGANVLTF

clone_size: .
v_call: TRBV5-1
d_call: .
j_call: TRBJ2-7
cdr3_nt: TGCGCCAGCAGCTTGGCCGATGGGGCTACCTACGAGCAGTACTTC
cdr3_aa: CASSLADGATYEQYF

clone_size: .
v_call: TRBV19
d_call: .
j_call: TRBJ1-2
cdr3_nt: TGTGCCAGTAGCTGGGGTCAGGATGGCTACACCTTC
cdr3_aa: CASSWGQDGYTF

clone_size: few
v_call: TRBV13
d_call: TRBD2
j_call: TRBJ2-7
cdr3_nt: TGTGCCAGCAGCTTCCGCGCGGGGGCCTACGAGCAGTACTTC
cdr3_aa: CASSFRAGAYEQYF

clone_size: many
v_call: TRBV6-1
d_call: .
j_call: TRBJ2-7
cdr3_nt: TGTGCCAGCAGTACTCCGGACACCGCCTACGAGCAGTACTTC
cdr3_aa: CASSTPDTAYEQYF

clone_size: many
v_call: TRBV20-1
d_call: .
j_call: TRBJ2-5
cdr3_nt: TGCAGTGCTCCTACTACCGGGGGCGGGGAGACCCAGTACTTC
cdr3_aa: CSAPTTGGGETQYF

clone_size: few
v_call: TRBV12-3/TRBV12-4
d_call: .
j_call: TRBJ1-1
cdr3_nt: TGTGCCAGCAGCCGAGAGGGCGCGACTGAAGCTTTCTTT
cdr3_aa: CASSREGATEAFF

clone_size: many
v_call: TRBV12-3/TRBV12-4
d_call: .
j_call: TRBJ1-2
cdr3_nt: TGTGCCAGCAGAGATTCCTTAGAAGGCTACACCTTC
cdr3_aa: CASRDSLEGYTF

clone_size: few
v_call: TRBV29-1
d_call: .
j_call: TRBJ2-7
cdr3_nt: TGCAGCGTTGAGAAGGGAATCCCCTACGAGCAGTACTTC
cdr3_aa: CSVEKGIPYEQYF

clone_size: .
v_call: TRBV2
d_call: TRBD2
j_call: TRBJ2-7
cdr3_nt: TGTGCCAGCAGTGGAACTAGCGGGGCGGATGAGCAGTACTTC
cdr3_aa: CASSGTSGADEQYF

clone_size: few
v_call: TRBV29-1
d_call: .
j_call: TRBJ1-2
cdr3_nt: TGCAGCGTTGGGACAGCAGGGGGCTACACCTTC
cdr3_aa: CSVGTAGGYTF

clone_size: many
v_call: TRBV12-3/TRBV12-4
d_call: .
j_call: TRBJ2-7
cdr3_nt: TGTGCCAGCAGTTCCACGGCCCGGCAGGGTGGCGGGGAGCAGTACTTC
cdr3_aa: CASSSTARQGGGEQYF

clone_size: .
v_call: TRBV6-5
d_call: TRBD1
j_call: TRBJ1-1
cdr3_nt: TGTGCCAGCAGTTACCCAGGGGGCAACACTGAAGCTTTCTTT
cdr3_aa: CASSYPGGNTEAFF

clone_size: .
v_call: TRBV28
d_call: TRBD2
j_call: TRBJ2-3
cdr3_nt: TGTGCCAGCAGTTCCTCCTGGACTAGCGGAAACACAGATACGCAGTATTTT
cdr3_aa: CASSSSWTSGNTDTQYF

clone_size: few
v_call: TRBV5-5
d_call: TRBD1
j_call: TRBJ2-1
cdr3_nt: TGTGCCAGCAGCGACCCTCCTCGGGCAGGGGGCGATGAGCAGTTCTTC
cdr3_aa: CASSDPPRAGGDEQFF

clone_size: .
v_call: TRBV15
d_call: TRBD1
j_call: TRBJ1-5
cdr3_nt: TGTGCCACCAGCAGGGGGGACAGTAATCAGCCCCAGCATTTT
cdr3_aa: CATSRGDSNQPQHF

clone_size: many
v_call: TRBV2
d_call: .
j_call: TRBJ2-4
cdr3_nt: TGTGCCAGCGCCAGGGAGGCCAAAAACATTCAGTACTTC
cdr3_aa: CASAREAKNIQYF

clone_size: many
v_call: TRBV2
d_call: .
j_call: TRBJ1-2
cdr3_nt: TGTGCCAGCAGAACCGGGCAGGCCACAGGTGGCTACACCTTC
cdr3_aa: CASRTGQATGGYTF

clone_size: many
v_call: TRBV11-2
d_call: TRBD2
j_call: TRBJ2-7
cdr3_nt: TGTGCCAGCAGCTTAGATAGCGGGAGCTCCTACGAGCAGTACTTC
cdr3_aa: CASSLDSGSSYEQYF

clone_size: .
v_call: TRBV30
d_call: TRBD1
j_call: TRBJ1-4
cdr3_nt: TGTGCCTGGAGGGATAGACAGGGTGGAAATGAAAAACTGTTTTTT
cdr3_aa: CAWRDRQGGNEKLFF

clone_size: .
v_call: TRBV20-1
d_call: TRBD2
j_call: TRBJ2-7
cdr3_nt: TGCAGTGCTAGGTCCAGCGGGAACGCCTACGAGCAGTACTTC
cdr3_aa: CSARSSGNAYEQYF

clone_size: few
v_call: TRBV4-1
d_call: TRBD1
j_call: TRBJ1-6
cdr3_nt: TGCGCCAGCAGCCAAGGAGGGGGCAATTCACCCCTCCACTTT
cdr3_aa: CASSQGGGNSPLHF